The 28 T cell receptor beta chains below all came from one sample that was sequenced in a study of T cells expressing NK-cell markers. TCRdb reworked the 5' RACE reads into one entry per CDR3 protein, no DNA. The sample yields a few hundred thousand distinct CDR3 sequences, of which the top ten take up under 4.5%. The sample consisted of blood T cells: a sorted CD56 or NKG2C T cell subset, CD4+ or CD8+ T cells, or bulk PBMC T cells (not recorded which). These receptor sequences come from a man between 18 and 35 years old in good health.

The rearrangement uses TRBV12-3 or TRBV12-4 and TRBJ1-1; TCRdb names TRBD1, which stays unverified in the absence of DNA. The CDR3 has 17 amino acids. Here the CDR3 reads CASSLLGRGPVDGGAFF.

The chain combines TRBV6-5 with TRBJ2-1; TCRdb calls TRBD1, which cannot be checked without DNA. The CDR3 is made up of 13 amino acids. Germline CDR1 reads MNHEY; CDR2 reads SVGAGI. CDR3: CASSYRAAGLTFF.

V is TRBV18 and J is TRBJ2-1. The CDR3 loop spans 12 amino acids. The V gene's germline CDR1 is KGHSH and CDR2 LQKENI. The CDR3 region is CASSHRRNEQFF.

This chain uses TRBV12-3 or TRBV12-4 with TRBJ2-1; no DNA is available, so the TRBD1 call from TCRdb remains unchecked. The CDR3 consists of 17 residues. CDR3: CASSQLGGELTYNEQFF.

The chain uses TRBV11-2 and TRBJ2-4; TCRdb gives TRBD1 as the D gene, but with no DNA this cannot be confirmed. CDR1 is SGHAT, CDR2 FQNNGV, per germline. This CDR3 comprises 18 residues. CDR3 in amino acids: CASSSRDRGGLAKNIQYF.

This rearrangement joins TRBV12-3 or TRBV12-4 to TRBJ2-1; no DNA is available, so the TRBD1 call from TCRdb remains unchecked. The CDR3 covers 16 residues. The CDR3 loop is CASRGGTGAGYNEQFF.

V is TRBV20-1 and J is TRBJ2-7; TCRdb picks TRBD2, but there is no DNA to check that call. Germline lookup yields CDR1 DFQATT and CDR2 SNEGSKA (reference sequence). CDR3 length equals 17 residues. The CDR3 loop reads CSADAGTSGGSSYEQYF.

V gene TRBV20-1 combines with J gene TRBJ2-3. Germline V gene sequence: CDR1 DFQATT, CDR2 SNEGSKA (reference sequence). CDR3 length equals 14 residues. The CDR3 region is CSAILPENTDTQYF.

The chain links TRBV12-3 or TRBV12-4 to TRBJ2-1. The CDR3 spans 15 residues. The CDR3 sequence is CASSLAGFSYNEQFF.

This CDR3 is CASTFGAAGNTIYF. V gene TRBV12-3 or TRBV12-4 combines with J gene TRBJ1-3; TCRdb names TRBD1, which stays unverified in the absence of DNA. CDR3 length: 14 residues.

The rearrangement joins TRBV20-1 to TRBJ1-1; with no DNA, the TCRdb D assignment of TRBD1 cannot be verified. CDR1 is DFQATT and CDR2 is SNEGSKA in the germline V gene (reference sequence). This CDR3 has 13 residues. This CDR3 reads CSAPQGANTEAFF.

J is TRBJ2-7 and V is TRBV3-1. The length of the CDR3 is 15 residues. The V gene's germline CDR1 is LGHDT and CDR2 YNNKEL (reference sequence). CDR3: CASSQAAGLSYEQYF.

This chain links TRBV4-1 with TRBJ1-6. Germline loops: CDR1 MGHRA, CDR2 YSYEKL. The CDR3 runs 17 residues. The CDR3 sequence: CASSQDLGNSYNSPLHF.

The chain links TRBV4-1 to TRBJ2-2. This CDR3 comprises 14 residues. Germline V gene lookup returns CDR1 MGHRA and CDR2 YSYEKL. The CDR3 reads CASSQVEHTGELFF.

CDR3 sequence: CASSPGGRGLRDTQYF. V usage is TRBV7-9 and J usage is TRBJ2-3; absent DNA, TCRdb's TRBD1 call cannot be checked. Germline CDR1 SEHNR, CDR2 FQNEAQ (reference sequence). The CDR3 runs to 16 residues.

The J gene is TRBJ2-3, the V gene TRBV7-6; the TCRdb D gene call, TRBD1, has no DNA to confirm it. This CDR3 comprises 17 residues. Germline V gene data show CDR1 as SGHVS and CDR2 as FNYEAQ. CDR3 sequence reads: CASSLARPGPRTDTQYF.

The J gene is TRBJ2-2, the V gene TRBV9; there is no DNA to check the TCRdb D call of TRBD1. Germline CDR1 and CDR2: SGDLS and YYNGEE. The CDR3 is 15 residues long. The CDR3 protein is CASHRGRTGTGELFF.

The chain carries TRBV29-1 and TRBJ2-1; TCRdb outputs TRBD1, but without DNA this stays unchecked. The germline V gene encodes CDR1 SQVTM and CDR2 ANQGSEA. This CDR3 region has 13 residues. This CDR3 is CSSPGRISNEQFF.

The V call is TRBV6-1, the J call TRBJ1-1; the TRBD1 assignment by TCRdb is unverifiable without DNA. Germline V gene data show CDR1 as MNHNS and CDR2 as SASEGT. The CDR3 loop spans 13 amino acids. CDR3 loop: CASSPGTSGEAFF.

V usage is TRBV6-2 or TRBV6-3 and J usage is TRBJ2-3; TCRdb names TRBD2, which stays unverified in the absence of DNA. The V gene's germline CDR1 is MNHEY and CDR2 SVGEGT. The length of the CDR3 is 15 residues. CDR3 sequence: CASRLSGRAADTQYF.

V gene TRBV7-2 combines with J gene TRBJ2-1; TCRdb selects TRBD1, and the lack of DNA leaves this call unchecked. Germline assignment: CDR1 SGHTA and CDR2 FQGNSA. The CDR3 covers 14 residues. The CDR3: CASSPGGGLDEQFF.

The chain employs TRBV11-2 and TRBJ2-1; the D gene TCRdb calls, TRBD1, cannot be checked with no DNA. Germline CDR1 reads SGHAT; CDR2 reads FQNNGV. The CDR3 is made up of 13 amino acids. CDR3 in amino acids: CASSRVAPGEQFF.

The V gene is TRBV7-9, the J gene TRBJ1-2; TCRdb outputs TRBD1, but without DNA this stays unchecked. This CDR3 spans 12 amino acids. Germline values: CDR1 SEHNR, CDR2 FQNEAQ (reference sequence). CDR3: CASTLTGSGYTF.

The V call is TRBV28, the J call TRBJ2-5; lacking DNA, the TRBD2 call made by TCRdb goes unchecked. CDR3 length: 15 amino acids. Germline V gene lookup returns CDR1 MDHEN and CDR2 SYDVKM. CDR3 sequence reads: CASNRGVRGKETQYF.

The chain links TRBV20-1 to TRBJ1-2; TCRdb reports TRBD1, a call that lacks DNA to check it against. Germline lookup yields CDR1 DFQATT and CDR2 SNEGSKA (reference sequence). The CDR3 runs 13 residues. This CDR3 reads CSAIDRTNYGYTF.

The gene calls are TRBV3-1 and TRBJ2-7. Germline V gene lookup returns CDR1 LGHDT and CDR2 YNNKEL (reference sequence). The CDR3 contains 17 residues. The CDR3 sequence is CASSQGLLGGMSYEQYF.

V and J are TRBV5-1 and TRBJ2-4; TCRdb designates TRBD2, a call that cannot be tested without DNA. The CDR3 runs to 15 residues. The germline CDR1 and CDR2 sequences are SGHRS and YFSETQ. The CDR3 protein is CASSLAGEGGNIQYF.

The V call is TRBV6-2 or TRBV6-3, the J call TRBJ2-3; with no DNA, the TCRdb D assignment of TRBD2 cannot be verified. This CDR3 has 17 residues. In germline, CDR1 is MNHEY, CDR2 SVGEGT. The CDR3 reads CASSYRLAGRGTDTQYF.